The source of this TCR beta chain is a study of beta chain features in type 1 diabetes. About the study: All samples yielded over 95,000,000 examined sorted cells.

Purity exceeding 95% was reached by all sorted populations. V was shortened by 7 bases and J by 2 bases, with 18 bases between the two germline ends. The CDR3 is 15 residues long. Germline CDR1 and CDR2: MDHEN and SYDVKM. Study-wide findings and caveats: Patients with Type 1 diabetes showed moderately but significantly shorter TCRB CDR3s in all four CD4+ subsets. Compared with healthy donors, patients appeared to share more similar naive, central memory and regulatory TCRB repertoires. Fewer insertions but more deletions were seen at VDJ junctions in type 1 diabetes patients.

With regard to this clone: Its antigen is not known.

Expressed TCRB transcripts got sequenced, as all isolated RNA was reverse transcribed. Assay used: immunoSEQ multiplex PCR; TCRdb lists only in-frame clones, some missing. The sample has a few hundred thousand clones; about a fifth are singletons. This TCR came from a woman between 40 and 55 years old with type 1 diabetes. The V call is TRBV28, the J call TRBJ2-7, with D uncertain. Sequenced: naive CD4+ T cells from blood. CDR3 region: CASKTASESPYEQYF. For the CDR3, the DNA is TGTGCCAGCAAGACGGCATCGGAGTCACCCTACGAGCAGTACTTC. The full variable domain, its missing parts supplied by reference TRBV28 and TRBJ2-7, is DVKVTQSSRYLVKRTGEKVFLECVQDMDHENMFWYRQDPGLGLRLIYFSYDVKMKEKGDIPEGYSVSREKKERFSLILESASTNQTSMYLCASKTASESPYEQYFGPGTRLTVT.